This TCR beta chain was identified in a study of graft-versus-host responses after intestinal transplantation. Assay: immunoSEQ multiplex PCR; the TCRdb copy retains only in-frame clones and omits some. The sample has roughly 90,000 clones, 91% seen once. This CDR3 region has 13 residues. Germline CDR1 and CDR2: MGHDK and SYGVNS. Trimming cost V 0 bases and J 5 bases, with 7 bases left between them. A word on this clone: Antigen unknown.

This rearrangement joins TRBV25-1 to TRBJ1-1; no clear D. The sample here was unstimulated CD4+ T cells sorted from spleen or lymph node cells, taken before transplant. The sequence came from a human donor who was the organ donor for an intestinal transplant. This CDR3 is CASSEYASTEAFF. As DNA, the CDR3 is TGTGCCAGCAGTGAATATGCGAGTACTGAAGCTTTCTTT.